Below are 30 T cell receptor beta chains sequenced from a single sample in a study of blood T cell repertoires in COVID-19. Clones were read by immunoSEQ multiplex PCR, and TCRdb kept only the in-frame ones, dropping some. The repertoire holds about 300,000 clones, with around nine tenths as singletons. Source material: PBMCs or T cells enriched from blood (not recorded which). The receptor set was obtained from a woman aged 40 to 50 who had recovered from COVID-19.

This sequence joins TRBV5-4 and TRBJ1-1, with a possible D match to TRBD1 (6 bases). Germline CDR1 and CDR2: SGHNT and YYREEE (reference sequence). Trimming took 4 bases from V and 9 from J, leaving 13 bases between them. The CDR3 has 12 amino acids. CDR3 coding DNA: TGTGCCAGCAGCCAAACCACAGGGCAAGCTTTCTTT. This codes for CASSQTTGQAFF.

This chain connects TRBV19 to TRBJ1-5; perhaps TRBD1 as D (5 bases). Trimming took off 5 bases at V and 2 bases at J, with 19 bases between the two ends. This CDR3 has 17 residues. The germline gives CDR1 LNHDA, CDR2 SQIVND (reference sequence). The CDR3 spells CASSWASGRWGNQPQHF. DNA for the CDR3: TGTGCCAGTAGTTGGGCTTCAGGGAGGTGGGGCAATCAGCCCCAGCATTTT.

The chain employs TRBV25-1 and TRBJ1-2; TRBD1 aligns across 7 bases. The ends lost 8 bases at V and 4 bases at J; junction bases unmatched: 4. Per germline, CDR1 MGHDK and CDR2 SYGVNS. The CDR3 sequence is 12 residues long. CDR3 protein: CASSGGSYGYTF. The CDR3 coding sequence is TGTGCCAGCTCAGGGGGAAGCTATGGCTACACCTTC.

The chain links TRBV9 to TRBJ2-1, with TRBD1 as a possible D gene (5 bases). The CDR3 runs 14 residues. V was cut by 7 bases and J by 0 bases, with 11 bases left in between. Germline CDR1 is SGDLS and CDR2 is YYNGEE. CDR3 region: CASGAESSYNEQFF. In DNA, the CDR3 is TGTGCCAGCGGGGCGGAGAGCTCCTACAATGAGCAGTTCTTC.

This clone was seen only once. The V gene is TRBV7-2, the J gene TRBJ1-6; D gene unclear. The CDR3 has 15 amino acids. V gave up 0 bases and J gave up 9 bases, with 12 bases separating them. Germline CDR1 is SGHTA and CDR2 is FQGNSA. The CDR3 protein is CASSLAGIPGSPLHF. The CDR3 DNA reads as TGTGCCAGCAGCTTAGCCGGGATACCTGGTTCACCCCTCCACTTT.

The sample holds one count of this clone. The chain couples TRBV18 to TRBJ1-1; TRBD1 matches 8 bases. V was pared by 4 bases and J by 6 bases, with 13 bases of the junction left unmatched. The CDR3 sequence is 16 residues long. The V gene's germline CDR1 is KGHSH and CDR2 LQKENI. The CDR3 nucleotides read TGTGCCAGCTCACTAATCAAGACAGGGGAGGGGGCTGAAGCTTTCTTT. It yields the protein CASSLIKTGEGAEAFF.

This rearrangement joins TRBV9 to TRBJ1-1; 8 bases fit TRBD1. The junction had 6 bases not matched to a gene; V was cut back by 3 bases and J by 2 bases. The CDR3 extends over 15 amino acids. The germline V gene has CDR1 SGDLS and CDR2 YYNGEE. Here the CDR3 DNA reads TGTGCCAGCAGCGCCGCAGGGGGCCTTAACACTGAAGCTTTCTTT. Translation gives CASSAAGGLNTEAFF. The full variable domain, its missing parts supplied by reference TRBV9 and TRBJ1-1, is DSGVTQTPKHLITATGQRVTLRCSPRSGDLSVYWYQQSLDQGLQFLIQYYNGEERAKGNILERFSAQQFPDLHSELNLSSLELGDSALYFCASSAAGGLNTEAFFGQGTRLTVV.

The chain recombines TRBV5-4 with TRBJ2-6, with D maybe TRBD2 (6 bases). CDR1 is SGHNT and CDR2 is YYREEE in the germline V gene (reference sequence). The CDR3 is 16 residues long. Trimming pared 4 bases from V and 3 bases from J, leaving 14 bases between. DNA for the CDR3: TGTGCCAGCAGCACTGGGACTGTGCGTGGGGCCAACGTCCTGACTTTC. Protein product: CASSTGTVRGANVLTF.

The rearrangement uses TRBV6-2 or TRBV6-3 and TRBJ1-2; D may be TRBD1 (6 bases). Trimming left V 6 bases short and J 1 base short, with 12 bases between. CDR3 size: 14 residues. CDR1 is MNHEY and CDR2 is SVGEGT in the germline V gene. The DNA for the CDR3 is TGTGCCAGCAGCTTTTCCAGGGGTAACTATGGCTACACCTTC. The encoded protein is CASSFSRGNYGYTF.

The table lists this clone with a few counts. This chain connects TRBV29-1 to TRBJ1-2; no clear D. From germline, CDR1 is SQVTM and CDR2 ANQGSEA. V was pared by 5 bases and J by 2 bases, with 12 bases between. CDR3 size: 13 residues. The CDR3 nucleotides read TGCAGCGTTACTGAGGGCATCAACTATGGCTACACCTTC. Amino acid sequence: CSVTEGINYGYTF.

The V gene is TRBV6-1, the J gene TRBJ1-1; unclear D gene. Trimming pared 0 bases from V and 1 base from J, leaving 12 bases between. CDR3 length: 16 residues. In germline, CDR1 is MNHNS, CDR2 SASEGT. CDR3 protein: CASSEAGVGGNTEAFF. Here the CDR3 DNA reads TGTGCCAGCAGTGAAGCAGGTGTTGGCGGGAACACTGAAGCTTTCTTT.

This clone was observed a few times. The rearrangement links TRBV7-9 to TRBJ2-5; 8 bases map to TRBD1. The CDR3 contains 15 residues. Germline values: CDR1 SEHNR, CDR2 FQNEAQ (reference sequence). V was clipped by 5 bases and J by 7 bases; unmatched bases: 12. The CDR3, as DNA: TGTGCCAGCAGCCCGACAGGGGTCGCGTTGGGGACCCAGTACTTC. Translating it yields CASSPTGVALGTQYF.

The V call is TRBV27, the J call TRBJ2-5; 7 bases are shared with TRBD1. This CDR3 region has 13 residues. CDR1 is MNHEY and CDR2 is SMNVEV in the germline V gene (reference sequence). V dropped 5 bases and J dropped 4; count of bases not matched to a gene: 4. For the CDR3, the DNA is TGTGCCAGCAGTCAGTGGACAGGAGAGACCCAGTACTTC. Amino acids: CASSQWTGETQYF.

This chain connects TRBV6-5 to TRBJ1-5; TRBD1 might be the D (5 bases). The V end was cut by 10 bases, the J end by 6 bases, with 13 bases between. The CDR3 is 12 residues long. Germline V lookup: CDR1 MNHEY, CDR2 SVGAGI. The CDR3: CATAGGAQPQHF. CDR3 nucleotide sequence: TGTGCCACCGCAGGAGGGGCTCAGCCCCAGCATTTT.

The V call is TRBV7-8, the J call TRBJ1-4; D is unresolved. Looked up from germline, CDR1 is SGHVS and CDR2 is FQNEAQ. Trimming shortened V by 6 bases and J by 7 bases, and 15 bases separated the two germline ends. This CDR3 is built from 14 residues. This CDR3 reads CASSDLISGEKLFF. For the CDR3, the DNA is TGTGCCAGCAGTGACCTCATATCAGGTGAAAAACTGTTTTTT.

V usage is TRBV9 and J usage is TRBJ2-1, with TRBD2 as a possible D gene (5 bases). CDR1 SGDLS and CDR2 YYNGEE come from the germline V gene. The CDR3 contains 15 residues. Trimming cost V 4 bases and J 5 bases, with 16 bases left between them. CDR3 residues: CASSPGGADNNEQFF. The CDR3 DNA sequence: TGTGCCAGCAGCCCCGGAGGCGCCGACAACAATGAGCAGTTCTTC.

The chain employs TRBV7-2 and TRBJ1-2; 10 bases align to TRBD1. CDR3 size: 14 residues. Germline-derived CDR1 and CDR2 are SGHTA and FQGNSA. The trim removed 4 bases at V and 1 base at J, leaving 0 bases unmatched. CDR3 residues: CASSWDRGNYGYTF. As DNA, the CDR3 is TGTGCCAGCAGCTGGGACAGGGGTAACTATGGCTACACCTTC. Complete variable domain (other parts from reference TRBV7-2 and TRBJ1-2): GAGVSQSPSNKVTEKGKDVELRCDPISGHTALYWYRQSLGQGLEFLIYFQGNSAPDKSGLPSDRFSAERTGGSVSTLTIQRTQQEDSAVYLCASSWDRGNYGYTFGSGTRLTVV.

This clone was recorded once. The genes are TRBV28 and TRBJ1-4, with 9 bases aligning to TRBD1. This CDR3 is 17 amino acids long. The trim removed 6 bases at V and 7 bases at J, leaving 15 bases unmatched. CDR1 and CDR2 (germline): MDHEN, SYDVKM. CDR3 in DNA: TGTGCCAGCAGCCCCAGCTCGGGACAGGGCGGGGCTGAAAAACTGTTTTTT. Amino acid sequence: CASSPSSGQGGAEKLFF.

The gene calls are TRBV5-1 and TRBJ2-7; perhaps TRBD2 as D (6 bases). The CDR3 has 15 residues. The germline V gene encodes CDR1 SGHRS and CDR2 YFSETQ. V lost 1 base and J lost 1, with 12 bases in between. The CDR3 DNA sequence: TGCGCCAGCAGCTTGTCTAGTAGCGGTTCCTACGAGCAGTACTTC. Translated, it gives CASSLSSSGSYEQYF.

This chain connects TRBV7-8 to TRBJ1-4, with D possibly being TRBD1 (6 bases). Deletions cut 5 bases from V and 0 bases from J, with 10 bases between. CDR3 length equals 15 residues. The germline V gene encodes CDR1 SGHVS and CDR2 FQNEAQ. As DNA, the CDR3 is TGTGCCAGCAGCCTGAACAGGGCAACTAATGAAAAACTGTTTTTT. It yields the protein CASSLNRATNEKLFF.

This chain joins TRBV6-5 and TRBJ2-7, with 7 bases matching TRBD1. This CDR3 is built from 14 residues. Germline trimming cut 6 bases from V and 0 bases from J; bases unmatched to any gene: 5. CDR1 and CDR2 (germline): MNHEY, SVGAGI. Here the CDR3 reads CASSLRDSSYEQYF. The CDR3 coding sequence is TGTGCCAGCAGCTTACGGGACAGCTCCTACGAGCAGTACTTC.

V gene TRBV4-1 combines with J gene TRBJ1-2; D possibly corresponds to TRBD1 (5 bases). Germline V gene sequence: CDR1 MGHRA, CDR2 YSYEKL. V was pared by 1 base and J by 7 bases, with 7 bases between. The CDR3 consists of 12 residues. As DNA, the CDR3 is TGCGCCAGCAGCCAAGGAAGGGGTGGCTACACCTTC. Protein: CASSQGRGGYTF.

V is TRBV28 and J is TRBJ1-6; perhaps TRBD1 as D (6 bases). The germline V gene has CDR1 MDHEN and CDR2 SYDVKM. Trimming left V 7 bases short and J 2 bases short, with 21 bases between. The CDR3 has 18 amino acids. In DNA, the CDR3 is TGTGCCAGCAACCTAGGGGGTGGGTCCCCTCCCTATAATTCACCCCTCCACTTT. Its translation is CASNLGGGSPPYNSPLHF.

DNA for the CDR3: TGTGCCAGCAGGACAGGGGTAGGTGGCTATGGCTACACCTTC. Protein sequence: CASRTGVGGYGYTF. The gene calls are TRBV2 and TRBJ1-2; 8 nucleotides match TRBD1. Unmatched junction bases numbered 7, after V lost 6 bases and J lost 4 bases. The CDR3 covers 14 residues. The germline CDR1 and CDR2 sequences are SNHLY and FYNNEI.

A single count supports this clone. V is TRBV3-1 (or the pseudogene TRBV3-2) and J is TRBJ1-1; D gene ambiguous. Germline V CDR1 and CDR2: LGHDT, YNNKEL (reference sequence). Deletions cut 1 base from V and 5 bases from J, with 11 bases between. This CDR3 has 14 amino acids. The CDR3 DNA sequence: TGTGCCAGCAGCCAAGGTGTTGTGAGGACTGAAGCTTTCTTT. Translated: CASSQGVVRTEAFF.

The genes are TRBV18 and TRBJ1-3; a weak D match, TRBD1 (6 bases). V was trimmed by 3 bases and J by 1 base, leaving 7 bases between them. CDR3 length: 14 residues. Looked up from germline, CDR1 is KGHSH and CDR2 is LQKENI. CDR3 sequence reads: CASSPGQSGNTIYF. The CDR3 region has the DNA TGTGCCAGCTCACCTGGACAGTCTGGAAACACCATATATTTT.

V gene TRBV5-1 combines with J gene TRBJ2-5; TRBD2 matches at 7 bases. Germline CDR1 and CDR2: SGHRS and YFSETQ. The CDR3 extends over 15 amino acids. V gave up 0 bases and J gave up 2 bases; unmatched junction bases: 4. CDR3: CASSLERGEQETQYF. The CDR3 DNA sequence: TGCGCCAGCAGCTTGGAGCGGGGAGAACAAGAGACCCAGTACTTC.

This clone was counted a single time. The chain uses TRBV19 and TRBJ1-6; the D gene is possibly TRBD1 (6 bases). The CDR3 sequence is 14 residues long. Germline CDR1 reads LNHDA; CDR2 reads SQIVND (reference sequence). Trimming took off 7 bases at V and 7 bases at J, with 14 bases between the two ends. CDR3 sequence (DNA): TGTGCCAGTATAGGCGGGGGGCGAAATTCACCCCTCCACTTT. Protein product: CASIGGGRNSPLHF.

A note on this clone: This specimen includes other DNA sequences encoding the same CDR3. V and J are TRBV18 and TRBJ1-4; 10 positions match TRBD1. V shed 3 bases and J 5 bases; nucleotides not matched to a gene: 0. CDR3 size: 14 residues. Germline loops: CDR1 KGHSH, CDR2 LQKENI. For the CDR3, the DNA is TGTGCCAGCTCACCGGGACAGGGGAATGAAAAACTGTTTTTT. Its translation is CASSPGQGNEKLFF.

CDR3 nucleotide sequence: TGCAGTGGACTAGCGGGAGTCGAGCAGTACTTC. It translates to CSGLAGVEQYF. The rearrangement joins TRBV20-1 to TRBJ2-7, with TRBD2 identical over 12 bases. V shed 7 bases, J shed 6 bases, and the junction held 1 base outside the gene matches. The CDR3 is 11 residues long. CDR1 is DFQATT, CDR2 SNEGSKA, per germline (reference sequence).